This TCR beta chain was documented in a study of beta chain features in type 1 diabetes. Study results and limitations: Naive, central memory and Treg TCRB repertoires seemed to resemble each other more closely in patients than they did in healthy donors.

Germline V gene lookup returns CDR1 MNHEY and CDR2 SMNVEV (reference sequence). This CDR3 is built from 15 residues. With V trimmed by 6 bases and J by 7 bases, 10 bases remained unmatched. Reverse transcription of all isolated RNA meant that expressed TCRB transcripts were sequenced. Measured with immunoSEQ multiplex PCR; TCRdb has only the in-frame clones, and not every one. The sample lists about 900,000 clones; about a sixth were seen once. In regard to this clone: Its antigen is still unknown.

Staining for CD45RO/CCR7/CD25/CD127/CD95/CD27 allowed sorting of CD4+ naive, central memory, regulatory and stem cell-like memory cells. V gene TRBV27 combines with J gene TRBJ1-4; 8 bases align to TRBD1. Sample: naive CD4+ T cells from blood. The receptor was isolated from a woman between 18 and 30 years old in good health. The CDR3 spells CASRLRTGRTEKLFF. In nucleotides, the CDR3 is TGTGCCAGCAGGTTGAGGACAGGGAGGACTGAAAAACTGTTTTTT.